This T cell receptor (beta chain) is from a study of blood T cell repertoires in COVID-19. For the study at large: There were acute and convalescent COVID-19 samples, and they came from the United States, Italy and Spain.

The CDR3 runs to 15 residues. Germline trimming cut 7 bases from V and 3 bases from J; bases unmatched to any gene: 11. Germline CDR1 SGHAT, CDR2 FQNNGV. The sample holds one count of this clone. How the authors handled the data: Researchers report that nucleated cell counts were estimated from reference gene primer amplification. Here immunoSEQ multiplex PCR was the method, and the copy in TCRdb shows in-frame clones only, minus some. V, J and clone size reflect that table, while D and trimming were determined from the DNA. The sample gives around 16,000 clones, about 81% of which show up once; 22% is in the top ten.

V is TRBV11-2 and J is TRBJ1-2; TRBD1 agrees at 7 bases. The sequence came from a man older than 75 with active or convalescent COVID-19. The sample comprised peripheral blood. The CDR3 spells CASTPSGGHDYGYTF. The CDR3, as DNA: TGTGCCAGCACCCCTTCAGGGGGGCATGACTATGGCTACACCTTC.